Listed below are T cell receptor beta chains from one sample, sequenced in a study of blood T cells in healthy people across ages. TCRdb ran MiXCR on the 5' RACE reads and lists one entry per CDR3 protein. The repertoire holds more than 650,000 distinct CDR3 sequences, with 22% as singletons. The sample comprised blood. Receptors were obtained from a man aged 70-80 years in good health. The CDR3 runs from the conserved cysteine through the conserved F or W. The D gene is left open where the match is weak. Expanded clones get a size class; other rows say once, few or many, or leave the size out.

abundance: few
len: 14
j_gene: TRBJ1-4
v_gene: TRBV7-9
d_gene: .
CDR3aa: CASSLERVNEKLFF
CDR3nt: TGTGCCAGCAGCTTAGAGAGGGTTAATGAAAAACTGTTTTTT

abundance: .
len: 15
j_gene: TRBJ1-4
v_gene: TRBV7-9
d_gene: .
CDR3aa: CASSFLMSGNEKLFF
CDR3nt: TGTGCCAGCAGCTTTTTGATGTCAGGGAATGAAAAACTGTTTTTT

abundance: .
len: 15
j_gene: TRBJ2-3
v_gene: TRBV9
d_gene: .
CDR3aa: CASSPSGGITDTQYF
CDR3nt: TGTGCCAGCAGCCCCTCGGGGGGCATAACAGATACGCAGTATTTT

abundance: .
len: 12
j_gene: TRBJ1-1
v_gene: TRBV6-5
d_gene: .
CDR3aa: CASSATGNEAFF
CDR3nt: TGTGCCAGCAGTGCAACAGGGAATGAAGCTTTCTTT

abundance: many
len: 13
j_gene: TRBJ2-1
v_gene: TRBV12-3/TRBV12-4
d_gene: .
CDR3aa: CASSLWVYNEQFF
CDR3nt: TGTGCCAGCAGTTTATGGGTCTACAATGAGCAGTTCTTC

abundance: .
len: 17
j_gene: TRBJ1-2
v_gene: TRBV3-1
d_gene: .
CDR3aa: CASSPRSAVRRNYGYTF
CDR3nt: TGTGCCAGCAGCCCCCGTTCGGCAGTTCGAAGGAACTATGGCTACACCTTC

abundance: many
len: 16
j_gene: TRBJ1-4
v_gene: TRBV12-3/TRBV12-4
d_gene: .
CDR3aa: CASSGYGTRRDEKLFF
CDR3nt: TGTGCCAGCAGTGGCTACGGGACACGTCGTGATGAAAAACTGTTTTTT

abundance: few
len: 14
j_gene: TRBJ1-1
v_gene: TRBV10-3
d_gene: .
CDR3aa: CAVSESQGNTEAFF
CDR3nt: TGTGCCGTCAGTGAGTCACAGGGAAACACTGAAGCTTTCTTT

abundance: few
len: 14
j_gene: TRBJ1-2
v_gene: TRBV20-1
d_gene: TRBD1
CDR3aa: CSAPDRGRAYGYTF
CDR3nt: TGCAGTGCCCCGGACAGGGGAAGGGCCTATGGCTACACCTTC

abundance: few
len: 14
j_gene: TRBJ2-5
v_gene: TRBV12-3/TRBV12-4
d_gene: .
CDR3aa: CASSLLGGLETQYF
CDR3nt: TGTGCCAGCAGTTTATTGGGGGGCCTAGAGACCCAGTACTTC

abundance: few
len: 16
j_gene: TRBJ1-1
v_gene: TRBV5-1
d_gene: .
CDR3aa: CASSLDGALGNTEAFF
CDR3nt: TGCGCCAGCAGCTTGGATGGGGCTCTGGGGAACACTGAAGCTTTCTTT

abundance: many
len: 15
j_gene: TRBJ2-1
v_gene: TRBV7-2
d_gene: TRBD2
CDR3aa: CASSSSGTSYNEQFF
CDR3nt: TGTGCCAGCAGCTCTAGCGGGACCTCCTACAATGAGCAGTTCTTC

abundance: once
len: 15
j_gene: TRBJ2-5
v_gene: TRBV28
d_gene: TRBD2
CDR3aa: CASRLLAGVQETQYF
CDR3nt: TGTGCCAGCAGATTACTTGCGGGGGTGCAAGAGACCCAGTACTTC

abundance: .
len: 15
j_gene: TRBJ1-1
v_gene: TRBV5-4
d_gene: .
CDR3aa: CASSLDRVLNTEAFF
CDR3nt: TGTGCCAGCAGCTTGGACAGGGTATTGAACACTGAAGCTTTCTTT

abundance: .
len: 16
j_gene: TRBJ2-1
v_gene: TRBV27
d_gene: TRBD2
CDR3aa: CASSVRAGGFYNEQFF
CDR3nt: TGTGCCAGCAGTGTCCGGGCGGGAGGTTTCTACAATGAGCAGTTCTTC

abundance: .
len: 15
j_gene: TRBJ1-2
v_gene: TRBV5-1
d_gene: .
CDR3aa: CASSWGRSANYGYTF
CDR3nt: TGCGCCAGCAGCTGGGGACGAAGCGCTAACTATGGCTACACCTTC

abundance: few
len: 16
j_gene: TRBJ2-1
v_gene: TRBV3-1
d_gene: .
CDR3aa: CASSQGLGGTHNEQFF
CDR3nt: TGTGCCAGCAGCCAAGGTCTCGGGGGCACACACAATGAGCAGTTCTTC

abundance: .
len: 17
j_gene: TRBJ2-5
v_gene: TRBV3-1
d_gene: .
CDR3aa: CASSQDRPLVAQETQYF
CDR3nt: TGTGCCAGCAGCCAAGATCGCCCACTAGTAGCCCAAGAGACCCAGTACTTC

abundance: .
len: 15
j_gene: TRBJ2-7
v_gene: TRBV5-1
d_gene: .
CDR3aa: CASSPWTASSYEQYF
CDR3nt: TGCGCCAGCAGCCCATGGACGGCCAGCTCCTACGAGCAGTACTTC